A selection of T cell receptor beta chains follows, all from one sample in a study of blood T cells in healthy people across ages. TCRdb re-called the 5' RACE reads through MiXCR, storing one row per CDR3 protein. The sample yields about 930,000 distinct CDR3 sequences, 25% to 30% seen once. The sample was also linked to a second study, of T cells of mothers and their children.

Sequenced material: blood. These receptors all stem from a woman in her thirties or forties in good health. CDR3s include the opening cysteine and the closing phenylalanine or tryptophan. A D gene is named only where the DNA matches it firmly. Size is omitted from some rows. Given values are once, few, many or a class for expanded clones.

-	TRBJ2-1	TRBV7-9	-	CASSQSGSSYNEQFF	TGTGCCAGCAGCCAAAGCGGGTCATCCTACAATGAGCAGTTCTTC
-	TRBJ1-2	TRBV6-2/TRBV6-3	many	CASSPARGYTF	TGTGCCAGCAGTCCAGCTAGGGGCTACACCTTC
-	TRBJ2-1	TRBV19	-	CASRRDGSDNEQFF	TGTGCCAGTCGACGGGACGGTAGTGACAATGAGCAGTTCTTC
-	TRBJ2-1	TRBV7-7	-	CAVGPPGGSNEQFF	TGTGCAGTAGGGCCTCCGGGGGGCTCCAATGAGCAGTTCTTC
TRBD1	TRBJ2-5	TRBV14	-	CASSLDRGVWETQYF	TGTGCCAGCAGCCTCGACAGGGGGGTCTGGGAGACCCAGTACTTC
-	TRBJ2-1	TRBV20-1	-	CRTREKLREQFF	TGCAGGACTAGGGAGAAACTCCGTGAGCAGTTCTTC
-	TRBJ2-7	TRBV24-1	-	CAASDLGYEQYF	TGTGCCGCCAGTGATTTGGGTTACGAGCAGTACTTC
TRBD2	TRBJ2-7	TRBV27	many	CASSWASGDYEQYF	TGTGCCAGCAGTTGGGCTAGCGGGGATTACGAGCAGTACTTC
-	TRBJ1-6	TRBV7-3	-	CASSDGYSPLHF	TGTGCCAGCAGCGACGGGTACTCACCCCTCCACTTT
-	TRBJ2-1	TRBV29-1	few	CSVEDSGGLGQFF	TGCAGCGTTGAAGATAGTGGGGGGCTTGGGCAGTTCTTC
-	TRBJ2-7	TRBV5-1	few	CASSWSGTTYEQYF	TGCGCCAGCAGCTGGTCAGGCACAACCTACGAGCAGTACTTC
TRBD2	TRBJ2-3	TRBV12-3/TRBV12-4	few	CASSLVKRGLSLFSTDTQYF	TGTGCCAGCAGTTTAGTGAAGCGGGGGCTTAGCCTGTTCAGCACAGATACGCAGTATTTT
-	TRBJ1-5	TRBV20-1	few	CSARPRSNQPQHF	TGCAGTGCTAGACCCAGGAGCAATCAGCCCCAGCATTTT
-	TRBJ1-2	TRBV7-2	-	CASSLTREWNYGYTF	TGTGCCAGCAGCCTCACGAGGGAGTGGAACTATGGCTACACCTTC
TRBD2	TRBJ2-1	TRBV20-1	-	CSATPHGSGEPGEQFF	TGCAGTGCTACCCCTCATGGTAGCGGGGAACCGGGTGAGCAGTTCTTC
-	TRBJ1-5	TRBV28	many	CASSLGTPSNQPQHF	TGTGCCAGCAGTTTAGGAACACCTAGCAATCAGCCCCAGCATTTT
TRBD2	TRBJ2-1	TRBV7-6	few	CASSLVSGGAGHNEQFF	TGTGCCAGCAGCTTAGTTAGCGGGGGGGCCGGGCACAATGAGCAGTTCTTC
-	TRBJ2-3	TRBV20-1	-	CGGRGEPRTDTQYF	TGCGGGGGTCGCGGGGAACCTCGCACAGATACGCAGTATTTT
-	TRBJ1-1	TRBV28	few	CASSPPGLGAFF	TGTGCCAGCAGCCCTCCGGGGCTCGGAGCTTTCTTT
TRBD1	TRBJ2-1	TRBV5-1	-	CASSLRRQGAWNEQFF	TGCGCCAGCAGCTTGCGGAGACAGGGGGCTTGGAATGAGCAGTTCTTC
-	TRBJ1-1	TRBV7-2	few	CASSFTNLNTEAFF	TGTGCCAGCAGCTTTACTAACCTGAACACTGAAGCTTTCTTT
-	TRBJ1-4	TRBV4-2	few	CASSQVSQTNEKLFF	TGTGCCAGCAGCCAAGTGAGCCAGACTAATGAAAAACTGTTTTTT
-	TRBJ2-7	TRBV12-3/TRBV12-4	few	CASSLAARGLSYEQYF	TGTGCCAGCAGTTTAGCAGCCAGGGGATTATCCTACGAGCAGTACTTC
TRBD1	TRBJ1-1	TRBV9	-	CASSGGGQINTEAFF	TGTGCCAGCAGCGGGGGGGGACAGATAAACACTGAAGCTTTCTTT